The clone carrying this T cell receptor beta chain was counted ten times or more. The antigen is not known. Each patient came to thyroid surgery without any prior treatment (of any kind). V shed 5 bases and J 4 bases; nucleotides not matched to a gene: 6. CDR1 and CDR2 (germline): SGHAT, FQNNGV. This CDR3 region has 15 residues. In the original analysis: The study took CDR3 differences across clinicopathological groups and made a distant-metastasis classifier for papillary thyroid cancer from them. Through MiXCR, TCRdb re-clonotyped the PCR reads. TCRdb's processing, not the study's, gives the V and J calls here. The sample has about 25,000 clones; 20% are singletons. This record belongs to a study of metastatic and nonmetastatic thyroid tumors. Study conclusions and caveats: Relative to benign nodules, malignant thyroid tumors were reportedly characterized by significantly elevated TCR beta diversity in blood and tumor.

This receptor was identified in a female donor with papillary thyroid cancer or a benign thyroid nodule (not recorded which). Some clones in this sample may be carry-over from other donors' samples. The sample consisted of adjacent normal tissue. This sequence joins TRBV11-2 and TRBJ1-5; TRBD1 matches at 9 bases. The DNA for the CDR3 is TGTGCCAGCAGCCCCGGGACAGGGCCTAATCAGCCCCAGCATTTT. Amino acid sequence: CASSPGTGPNQPQHF.